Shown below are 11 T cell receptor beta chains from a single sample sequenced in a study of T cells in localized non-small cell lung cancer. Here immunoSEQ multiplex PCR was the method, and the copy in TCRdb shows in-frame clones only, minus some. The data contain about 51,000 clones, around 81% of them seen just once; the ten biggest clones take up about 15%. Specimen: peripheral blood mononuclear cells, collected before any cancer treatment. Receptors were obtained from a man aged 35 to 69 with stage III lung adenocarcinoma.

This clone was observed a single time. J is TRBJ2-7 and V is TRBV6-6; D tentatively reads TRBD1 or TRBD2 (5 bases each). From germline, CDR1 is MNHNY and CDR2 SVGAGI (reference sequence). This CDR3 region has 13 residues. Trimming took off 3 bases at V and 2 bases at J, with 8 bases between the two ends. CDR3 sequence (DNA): TGTGCCAGCAGTTATGTGGGACCCTACGAGCAGTACTTC. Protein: CASSYVGPYEQYF.

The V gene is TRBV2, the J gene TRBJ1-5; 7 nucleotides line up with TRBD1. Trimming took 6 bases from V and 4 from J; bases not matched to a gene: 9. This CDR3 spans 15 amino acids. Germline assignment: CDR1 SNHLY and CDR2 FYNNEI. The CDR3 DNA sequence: TGTGCCAGCAGACCATTTTCAGGGGGGAATCAGCCCCAGCATTTT. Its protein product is CASRPFSGGNQPQHF.

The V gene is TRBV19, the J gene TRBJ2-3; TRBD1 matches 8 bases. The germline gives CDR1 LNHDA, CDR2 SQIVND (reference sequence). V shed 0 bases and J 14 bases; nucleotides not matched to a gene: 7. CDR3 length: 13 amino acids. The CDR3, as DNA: TGTGCCAGTAGTATAGACACCGGGACAGGCTGGTATTTT. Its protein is CASSIDTGTGWYF.

The CDR3 region is CASSRDSNQPQHF. The CDR3, as DNA: TGTGCCAGCAGCCGGGACAGCAATCAGCCCCAGCATTTT. The J gene is TRBJ1-5, the V gene TRBV2; D may be TRBD1 (5 bases). This CDR3 is built from 13 residues. Germline V gene lookup returns CDR1 SNHLY and CDR2 FYNNEI. Trimming took off 6 bases at V and 1 base at J, with 7 bases between the two ends. The full variable domain, with the rest looked up from reference TRBV2 and TRBJ1-5, is EPEVTQTPSHQVTQMGQEVILRCVPISNHLYFYWYRQILGQKVEFLVSFYNNEISEKSEIFDDQFSVERPDGSNFTLKIRSTKLEDSAMYFCASSRDSNQPQHFGDGTRLSIL.

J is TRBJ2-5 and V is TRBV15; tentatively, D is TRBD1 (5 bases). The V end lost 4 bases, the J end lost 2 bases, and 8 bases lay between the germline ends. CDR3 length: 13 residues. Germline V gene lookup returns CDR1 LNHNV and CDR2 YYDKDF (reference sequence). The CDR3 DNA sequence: TGTGCCACCAGCACAGGGCGTCAAGAGACCCAGTACTTC. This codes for CATSTGRQETQYF.

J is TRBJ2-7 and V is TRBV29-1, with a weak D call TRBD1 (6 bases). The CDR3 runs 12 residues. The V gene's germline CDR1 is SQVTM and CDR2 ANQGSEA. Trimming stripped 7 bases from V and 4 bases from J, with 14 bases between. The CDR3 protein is CSALSRGYEQYF. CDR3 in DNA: TGCAGCGCCCTTTCGAGGGGGTACGAGCAGTACTTC.

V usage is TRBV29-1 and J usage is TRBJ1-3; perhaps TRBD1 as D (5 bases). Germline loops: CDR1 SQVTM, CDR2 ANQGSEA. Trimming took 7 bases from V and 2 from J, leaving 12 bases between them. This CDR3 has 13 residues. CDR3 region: CSATVAAGNTIYF. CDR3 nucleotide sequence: TGCAGCGCGACAGTGGCGGCTGGAAACACCATATATTTT.

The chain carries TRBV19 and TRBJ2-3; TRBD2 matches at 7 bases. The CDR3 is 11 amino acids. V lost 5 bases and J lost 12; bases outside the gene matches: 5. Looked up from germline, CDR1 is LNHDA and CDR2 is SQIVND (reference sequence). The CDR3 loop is CASSVRDYQYF. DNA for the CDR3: TGTGCCAGTAGTGTCCGGGACTACCAGTATTTT.

The CDR3 DNA is TGTGCCTGCGGGAGCTGGGACAATATTAGAACCGGGGAGCTGTTTTTT. Its protein is CACGSWDNIRTGELFF. V and J are TRBV30 and TRBJ2-2; D may correspond to TRBD1 or TRBD2 (6 bases each). CDR1 and CDR2 (germline): GTSNPN, SVGIG (reference sequence). The V end lost 6 bases, the J end lost 5 bases, and 22 bases lay between the germline ends. The CDR3 length is 16 residues.

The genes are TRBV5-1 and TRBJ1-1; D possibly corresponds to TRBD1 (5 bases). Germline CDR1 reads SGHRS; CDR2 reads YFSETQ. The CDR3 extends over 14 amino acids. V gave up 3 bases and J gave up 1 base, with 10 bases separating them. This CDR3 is CASSWDGGNTEAFF. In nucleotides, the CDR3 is TGCGCCAGCAGCTGGGACGGGGGGAACACTGAAGCTTTCTTT.

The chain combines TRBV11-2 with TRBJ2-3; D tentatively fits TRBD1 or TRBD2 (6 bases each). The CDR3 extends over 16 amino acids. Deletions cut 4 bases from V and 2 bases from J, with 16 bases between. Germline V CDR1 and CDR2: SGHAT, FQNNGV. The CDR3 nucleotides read TGTGCCAGCAGCTCACAGGGCGGGACAAACACAGATACGCAGTATTTT. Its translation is CASSSQGGTNTDTQYF.